Below are 13 T cell receptor beta chains sequenced from a single sample in a study of shared clonotypes between healthy human individuals. Sequencing used immunoSEQ multiplex PCR; TCRdb keeps in-frame clones, though not all of them. Of roughly 2.4 million clones listed, approximately 94% are singletons. Sequences were obtained from naive CD4+ T cells sorted from blood. Subset indicated: CD45RA+ positively selected. The receptor set was obtained from a man younger than 35 in good health.

This clone was detected only once. The chain couples TRBV5-1 to TRBJ2-7, with TRBD1 matching over 7 bases. The CDR3 is made up of 14 amino acids. Germline CDR1 and CDR2: SGHRS and YFSETQ. V was clipped by 3 bases and J by 3 bases; unmatched bases: 6. The CDR3: CASSSYRGGYEQYF. In nucleotides, the CDR3 is TGCGCCAGCAGCTCCTACAGGGGTGGCTACGAGCAGTACTTC.

The chain employs TRBV11-2 and TRBJ2-7; TRBD2 agrees at 8 bases. V shed 0 bases and J 0 bases; nucleotides not matched to a gene: 10. The germline V gene encodes CDR1 SGHAT and CDR2 FQNNGV. The CDR3 has 18 amino acids. The CDR3 DNA reads as TGTGCCAGCAGCTTAGATTCCCCGGGACTAGGAAACTCCTACGAGCAGTACTTC. Amino acid sequence: CASSLDSPGLGNSYEQYF.

The rearrangement uses TRBV28 and TRBJ1-4; perhaps TRBD1 as D (6 bases). Germline V gene data show CDR1 as MDHEN and CDR2 as SYDVKM. The CDR3 length is 14 residues. The ends were cut back, 3 bases at V and 7 bases at J, with 12 bases in the middle. The CDR3 bases are TGTGCCAGCAGTTTGGGCCCCAGGGGTGAAAAACTGTTTTTT. It yields the protein CASSLGPRGEKLFF.

The chain employs TRBV5-6 and TRBJ2-6; D unclear. Trimming took off 1 base at V and 0 bases at J, with 2 bases between the two ends. This CDR3 is 14 amino acids long. CDR1 is SGHDT and CDR2 is YYEEEE in the germline V gene. The CDR3 protein is CASSLISGANVLTF. In nucleotides, the CDR3 is TGTGCCAGCAGCTTGATCTCTGGGGCCAACGTCCTGACTTTC.

The chain employs TRBV30 and TRBJ2-2, with D uncertain. In germline, CDR1 is GTSNPN, CDR2 SVGIG (reference sequence). V was clipped by 3 bases and J by 1 base, with 12 bases between them. The CDR3 is 15 amino acids. CDR3 bases: TGTGCCTGGAGCCCCCTCAGGAAGAACACCGGGGAGCTGTTTTTT. Translating it yields CAWSPLRKNTGELFF.

V is TRBV5-4 and J is TRBJ1-4; weak D call: TRBD1 (5 bases). Germline assignment: CDR1 SGHNT and CDR2 YYREEE (reference sequence). With 0 bases removed from V and 7 bases from J, the gap between germline ends came to 16 bases. The CDR3 contains 16 residues. The CDR3: CASSLGGGQQREKLFF. DNA for the CDR3: TGTGCCAGCAGCTTGGGGGGTGGACAACAGCGTGAAAAACTGTTTTTT.

This clone was picked up one time. The CDR3 carries no conserved terminal phenylalanine or tryptophan, so it likely arises from a read error. The DNA is omitted, as the CDR3 cannot be located on it reliably, and the CDR3 follows TCRdb's listing. The chain is built from TRBV11-3 and TRBJ1-1. The CDR3 is 9 residues long, ends included. CDR1 is SGHNT, CDR2 YENEEA, per germline. CDR3 region: CASSFREDL.

The chain couples TRBV7-2 to TRBJ2-7, with D perhaps TRBD2 (6 bases). V lost 5 bases and J 3 bases, leaving 17 bases between the germline ends. The CDR3 extends over 15 amino acids. CDR1 and CDR2 (germline): SGHTA, FQGNSA. DNA of the CDR3: TGTGCCAGCAGCGCAACCGGGACTGGATACTACGAGCAGTACTTC. Translating it yields CASSATGTGYYEQYF.

This rearrangement joins TRBV6-6 to TRBJ2-3; TRBD2 aligns across 7 bases. Germline assignment: CDR1 MNHNY and CDR2 SVGAGI (reference sequence). The CDR3 is made up of 15 amino acids. The J segment lost 6 bases and the V segment lost 3 bases, leaving 9 bases of the junction unmatched. The CDR3 reads CASSYRGGVGDTQYF. The CDR3 bases are TGTGCCAGCAGTTATCGCGGGGGAGTCGGCGATACGCAGTATTTT.

The J gene is TRBJ2-7, the V gene TRBV5-1, with D possibly being TRBD1 or TRBD2 (5 bases each). The CDR3 is made up of 16 amino acids. With 0 bases removed from V and 6 bases from J, the gap between germline ends came to 19 bases. Germline values: CDR1 SGHRS, CDR2 YFSETQ. The CDR3 DNA reads TGCGCCAGCAGCTTGGGGCTGTCGGGGACCGCGGGCGAGCAGTACTTC. This translates into CASSLGLSGTAGEQYF.

This sequence joins TRBV7-2 and TRBJ2-2, with D possibly being TRBD1 or TRBD2 (5 bases each). In germline, CDR1 is SGHTA, CDR2 FQGNSA. CDR3 size: 16 residues. V was cut by 4 bases and J by 1 base, with 13 bases left in between. CDR3 sequence: CASSSSGTGNTGELFF. The DNA for the CDR3 is TGTGCCAGCAGCTCCTCCGGGACCGGGAACACCGGGGAGCTGTTTTTT.

The chain links TRBV7-2 to TRBJ2-3; D could derive from TRBD1 or TRBD2 (5 bases each). V lost 6 bases and J 3 bases, leaving 13 bases between the germline ends. CDR1 and CDR2 (germline): SGHTA, FQGNSA. This CDR3 is 14 amino acids long. CDR3: CASSEMWGTDTQYF. The CDR3 DNA follows: TGTGCCAGCAGTGAAATGTGGGGGACAGATACGCAGTATTTT.

The CDR3 coding sequence is TGTGCCAGCACCCAAGGGAGACAGAACTATGGCTACACCTTC. Encoded protein: CASTQGRQNYGYTF. The chain joins TRBV18 to TRBJ1-2; a weak D match, TRBD1 (5 bases). V lost 8 bases and J 2 bases, leaving 15 bases between the germline ends. Germline lookup yields CDR1 KGHSH and CDR2 LQKENI. This CDR3 contains 14 residues.